What follows are 5 T cell receptor beta chains derived from one specimen sequenced in a study of vaccination effects on CD4 cells after COVID-19. What these receptors recognize is not known. With the ViraFEST assay, the study expanded antigen-specific CD4+ T cells using viral peptide pools, then sequenced them. Researchers isolated CD4+ T cells once about 11 days of culture had elapsed. By PCR, the person was confirmed to have had SARS-CoV-2 infection between March and December 2020. Data came from immunoSEQ multiplex PCR; TCRdb stores just in-frame clones and leaves some out. The table records more than 15,000 clones, about 74% of them present only once. This sample comprised CD4+ T cells from PBMCs cultured with SARS-CoV-2 spike peptides, obtained before COVID-19 vaccination. Source of these receptors: a human donor who had a prior SARS-CoV-2 infection.

V gene TRBV5-1 combines with J gene TRBJ2-7; D not resolved. The CDR3 runs 15 residues. The V end was cut by 4 bases, the J end by 0 bases, with 14 bases between. Germline-derived CDR1 and CDR2 are SGHRS and YFSETQ. As DNA, the CDR3 is TGCGCCAGCAGCCTTCCAGGATCCATCTCCTACGAGCAGTACTTC. As protein: CASSLPGSISYEQYF.

As DNA, the CDR3 is TGTGCCTGCCCACGGGGCAGCTCCTACGAGCAGTACTTC. Translating gives CACPRGSSYEQYF. The V gene is TRBV30, the J gene TRBJ2-7; D tentatively reads TRBD1 or TRBD2 (5 bases each). The CDR3 length is 13 residues. Germline loops: CDR1 GTSNPN, CDR2 SVGIG (reference sequence). Trimming took off 6 bases at V and 0 bases at J, with 12 bases between the two ends.

This clone was seen a handful of times. The V gene is TRBV30, the J gene TRBJ1-3, with D unclear. Trimming took 1 base from V and 3 from J, leaving 13 bases between them. The CDR3 contains 15 residues. CDR1 and CDR2 from the germline V gene are GTSNPN and SVGIG (reference sequence). The CDR3 here is CAWSDKQFLGNTIYF. CDR3 nucleotides: TGTGCCTGGAGTGACAAACAGTTTCTTGGAAACACCATATATTTT.

The chain joins TRBV7-3 to TRBJ2-2; D not certain. The V and J ends lost 4 bases and 8 bases respectively, with 11 bases between them. The CDR3 runs to 13 residues. Germline V gene sequence: CDR1 SGHTA, CDR2 FQGTGA. The DNA for the CDR3 is TGTGCCAGCAGCTCAAAGGCCTGGGGGGAGCTGTTTTTT. The encoded protein is CASSSKAWGELFF.

The rearrangement uses TRBV27 and TRBJ1-2; possibly TRBD1 for D (5 bases). Trimming removed 6 bases from V and 0 bases from J, with 20 bases in between. The length of the CDR3 is 17 residues. Germline V gene lookup returns CDR1 MNHEY and CDR2 SMNVEV (reference sequence). Here the CDR3 DNA reads TGTGCCAGCAGACAGACAGTAGCCACAGATTCTAACTATGGCTACACCTTC. Its protein product is CASRQTVATDSNYGYTF.